Listed here are 23 T cell receptor beta chains from one sample, sequenced in a study of cytomegalovirus exposure and HLA in healthy donors (dated by TCRdb to 2016 to 2017). The library was made by the immunoSEQ multiplex PCR assay. The multiplex PCR relied on a mix of 60 forward primers for TCR Vbeta segments and 13 reverse primers for TCR Jbeta segments. This is the immuneACCESS table as TCRdb keeps it, with only in-frame sequences that have V and J called. A part of the clones is gone; compared with another copy, unresolved V genes explain less than half, and the rest is unexplained. Recorded for this sample are some 200,000 clones; about 13% of them occurred a single time. 7.8% of the sample is taken by the ten largest. The sample taken for sequencing was PBMCs. Receptors were obtained from a man in his fifties or sixties in good health and CMV-seropositive.

This clone has a handful of counts. V and J are TRBV6-5 and TRBJ2-5, with TRBD1 matching over 8 bases. V lost 6 bases and J lost 5; bases outside the gene matches: 5. This CDR3 is 13 amino acids long. Germline V lookup: CDR1 MNHEY, CDR2 SVGAGI. The CDR3, as DNA: TGTGCCAGCAGAGGACAGGGATGGGAGACCCAGTACTTC. It specifies CASRGQGWETQYF.

This clone was detected only a few times. The chain carries TRBV7-2 and TRBJ1-5; TRBD1 aligns across 7 bases. The CDR3 loop spans 16 amino acids. V gave up 5 bases and J gave up 0 bases; unmatched junction bases: 7. Germline V CDR1 and CDR2: SGHTA, FQGNSA. The CDR3 DNA reads as TGTGCCAGCAGCCCGCGGGACAGATATAGCAATCAGCCCCAGCATTTT. Translating gives CASSPRDRYSNQPQHF.

In this sample, this clone turned up a few times. The V call is TRBV5-8, the J call TRBJ2-3; perhaps TRBD2 as D (5 bases). Germline V gives CDR1 SGHTS, CDR2 YDEGEE. CDR3 size: 15 residues. Trimming pared 0 bases from V and 1 base from J, leaving 9 bases between. CDR3 region: CASSLGRWGTDTQYF. The CDR3, as DNA: TGTGCCAGCAGCTTGGGGAGGTGGGGCACAGATACGCAGTATTTT.

The CDR3 is CASSIKGRAGELFF. CDR3 coding DNA: TGTGCCAGTAGTATAAAGGGCAGGGCCGGGGAGCTGTTTTTT. This chain connects TRBV19 to TRBJ2-2; D possibly corresponds to TRBD1 (5 bases). Germline V CDR1 and CDR2: LNHDA, SQIVND (reference sequence). This CDR3 has 14 residues. V was trimmed by 2 bases and J by 6 bases, leaving 10 bases between them.

The chain employs TRBV5-4 and TRBJ2-7; 12 bases are shared with TRBD2. Germline trimming cut 4 bases from V and 4 bases from J; bases unmatched to any gene: 3. Germline lookup yields CDR1 SGHNT and CDR2 YYREEE (reference sequence). The CDR3 has 14 amino acids. As DNA, the CDR3 is TGTGCCAGCAGCCCGACTAGCGGGGGTTACGAGCAGTACTTC. It specifies CASSPTSGGYEQYF.

This clone has more than one count but fewer than ten. CDR3 in amino acids: CASSSPGIHYEQYF. The CDR3 DNA reads as TGTGCCAGCAGCTCCCCCGGGATCCACTACGAGCAGTACTTC. The rearrangement uses TRBV11-3 and TRBJ2-7; TRBD2 is a possible D gene (5 bases). Germline CDR1 SGHNT, CDR2 YENEEA. V shed 4 bases and J shed 3 bases, with 13 bases lying between them. CDR3 length: 14 amino acids.

In its sample, this clone was seen a few times. The chain couples TRBV4-3 to TRBJ2-3; TRBD2 might be the D (6 bases). The V gene's germline CDR1 is LGHNA and CDR2 YSLEER. Trimming took off 4 bases at V and 6 bases at J, with 17 bases between the two ends. CDR3 length equals 15 residues. The CDR3 nucleotides are TGCGCCAGCAGCCGGGGACTGGGGGTAAGGGATACGCAGTATTTT. It is translated as CASSRGLGVRDTQYF.

The chain has TRBV30 and TRBJ2-7; no clear D. The CDR3 is 11 residues long. Trimming took 3 bases from V and 4 from J, leaving 7 bases between them. Germline loops: CDR1 GTSNPN, CDR2 SVGIG (reference sequence). The CDR3 DNA reads as TGTGCCTGGAGGCCCGGGTACGAGCAGTACGTC. As protein: CAWRPGYEQYV.

The chain uses TRBV28 and TRBJ2-2, with 8 bases matching TRBD1. CDR1 is MDHEN, CDR2 SYDVKM, per germline. CDR3 size: 16 residues. Germline trimming cut 5 bases from V and 4 bases from J; bases unmatched to any gene: 9. CDR3 in DNA: TGTGCCAGCAGTCTGACCGGGACAGGAATCACCGGGGAGCTGTTTTTT. It is translated as CASSLTGTGITGELFF. Supplemented by reference TRBV28 and TRBJ2-2, the full variable domain reads DVKVTQSSRYLVKRTGEKVFLECVQDMDHENMFWYRQDPGLGLRLIYFSYDVKMKEKGDIPEGYSVSREKKERFSLILESASTNQTSMYLCASSLTGTGITGELFFGEGSRLTVL.

This chain joins TRBV7-2 and TRBJ2-7, with 8 bases that match TRBD1. CDR3 length: 16 amino acids. Trimming took 1 base from V and 4 from J; bases not matched to a gene: 9. Germline CDR1 reads SGHTA; CDR2 reads FQGNSA. The CDR3 spells CASSLGDRYLLYEQYV. For the CDR3, the DNA is TGTGCCAGCAGCTTAGGGGACAGGTACCTCCTATACGAGCAGTACGTC.

CDR3 residues: CASSYEEVRQPQHF. Here the CDR3 DNA reads TGTGCCAGCAGTTACGAAGAAGTGCGGCAGCCCCAGCATTTT. The chain links TRBV6-6 to TRBJ1-5; D unclear. CDR1 MNHNY and CDR2 SVGAGI come from the germline V gene (reference sequence). Trimming removed 2 bases from V and 7 bases from J, with 12 bases in between. This CDR3 has 14 residues.

Only a few counts were recorded for this clone. The chain joins TRBV7-2 to TRBJ1-1, with 7 bases aligning to TRBD1. Looked up from germline, CDR1 is SGHTA and CDR2 is FQGNSA. The CDR3 covers 12 residues. Trimming took 11 bases from V and 10 from J; bases not matched to a gene: 13. The CDR3 DNA sequence: TGTGCCTCAGGTCAGGGGGGCTGGGGAGCTTTCTTT. Translating it yields CASGQGGWGAFF.

This chain connects TRBV9 to TRBJ1-4, with a possible D match to TRBD1 (5 bases). CDR1 and CDR2 from the germline V gene are SGDLS and YYNGEE. V lost 2 bases to trimming and J lost 11 bases, with 22 bases between them. The CDR3 contains 16 residues. DNA of the CDR3: TGTGCCAGCAGCGTTGGTTCGGACACCGGAATTGGGAAACTGTTTTTT. Amino acids: CASSVGSDTGIGKLFF. Filled out from reference TRBV9 and TRBJ1-4, the complete variable domain reads DSGVTQTPKHLITATGQRVTLRCSPRSGDLSVYWYQQSLDQGLQFLIQYYNGEERAKGNILERFSAQQFPDLHSELNLSSLELGDSALYFCASSVGSDTGIGKLFFGSGTQLSVL.

There are a few counts of this clone. The DNA of the CDR3 is TGTGCCAGCAGCCAAGTAAGAGAGACTTCGACCACGTACCAAGAGACCCAGTACTTC. Translation gives CASSQVRETSTTYQETQYF. The rearrangement links TRBV14 to TRBJ2-5; D unclear. This CDR3 is 19 amino acids long. Germline-derived CDR1 and CDR2 are SGHDN and FVKESK. Trimming cost V 1 base and J 0 bases, with 21 bases left between them.

The rearrangement links TRBV7-2 to TRBJ1-2; 9 bases fit TRBD1. Trimming took 5 bases from V and 6 from J; bases not matched to a gene: 7. The CDR3 extends over 14 amino acids. Looked up from germline, CDR1 is SGHTA and CDR2 is FQGNSA. This CDR3 reads CASSAAGQGDGYTF. The CDR3 DNA reads as TGTGCCAGCAGCGCAGCGGGACAGGGTGATGGCTACACCTTC.

This clone was observed a few times. The chain uses TRBV6-1 and TRBJ1-1, with D perhaps matching TRBD1 (5 bases). Trimming pared 3 bases from V and 3 bases from J, leaving 20 bases between. From germline, CDR1 is MNHNS and CDR2 SASEGT. The length of the CDR3 is 17 residues. The CDR3 sequence: CASSDAVGGTGDTEAFF. The CDR3 nucleotides are TGTGCCAGCAGTGATGCCGTGGGGGGGACCGGGGACACTGAAGCTTTCTTT.

This clone occurred a few times. CDR3 region: CASSLVFGKHTEAFF. CDR3 coding DNA: TGCGCCAGCAGCTTGGTGTTCGGGAAGCACACTGAAGCTTTCTTT. The chain is built from TRBV5-1 and TRBJ1-1; D not resolved. This CDR3 comprises 15 residues. Germline V lookup: CDR1 SGHRS, CDR2 YFSETQ. The ends were cut back, 0 bases at V and 3 bases at J, with 12 bases in the middle.

This clone was picked up a small number of times. The rearrangement joins TRBV4-3 to TRBJ2-7, with 7 bases that match TRBD2. Germline CDR1 reads LGHNA; CDR2 reads YSLEER. Trimming removed 5 bases from V and 4 bases from J; junction bases left unmatched: 8. This CDR3 spans 14 amino acids. The CDR3 sequence is CASSAGTIFYEQYF. CDR3 in DNA: TGCGCCAGCAGCGCCGGGACTATTTTTTACGAGCAGTACTTC.

The chain joins TRBV7-2 to TRBJ1-1; weak D call: TRBD1 (6 bases). The ends were cut back, 5 bases at V and 3 bases at J, with 16 bases in the middle. Germline V gene sequence: CDR1 SGHTA, CDR2 FQGNSA. The CDR3 is 15 amino acids. The CDR3 sequence: CASSLQGGAYTEAFF. CDR3 coding DNA: TGTGCCAGCAGCCTGCAAGGGGGGGCGTACACTGAAGCTTTCTTT.

This clone has just a few counts. The chain joins TRBV14 to TRBJ2-7; the match to TRBD2 covers 10 bases. The CDR3 consists of 15 residues. Germline V lookup: CDR1 SGHDN, CDR2 FVKESK. J lost 4 bases, V lost 0 bases, and 3 bases had no gene match. The CDR3 DNA sequence: TGTGCCAGCAGCCAAGAAAGACTAGCGGGTTACGAGCAGTACTTC. Its translation is CASSQERLAGYEQYF.

The chain uses TRBV4-3 and TRBJ2-5; 11 nucleotides match TRBD2. Germline loops: CDR1 LGHNA, CDR2 YSLEER. CDR3 length: 16 amino acids. V shed 0 bases and J 5 bases; nucleotides not matched to a gene: 5. In DNA, the CDR3 is TGCGCCAGCAGCCAAGATTTGTCTAGCGGGGGGGAGACCCAGTACTTC. This encodes CASSQDLSSGGETQYF.

This clone was counted a few times. At the DNA level, this CDR3 is encoded by other sequences in the same sample as well. The rearrangement uses TRBV7-6 and TRBJ1-1; 9 bases fit TRBD1. Trimming took 4 bases from V and 2 from J; bases not matched to a gene: 2. The CDR3 is made up of 14 amino acids. Per the germline V gene, CDR1 is SGHVS and CDR2 is FNYEAQ. CDR3 loop: CASSSQGANTEAFF. CDR3 nucleotide sequence: TGTGCCAGCAGCTCACAGGGGGCTAACACTGAAGCTTTCTTT. Filled out from reference TRBV7-6 and TRBJ1-1, the complete variable domain reads GAGVSQSPRYKVTKRGQDVALRCDPISGHVSLYWYRQALGQGPEFLTYFNYEAQQDKSGLPNDRFSAERPEGSISTLTIQRTEQRDSAMYRCASSSQGANTEAFFGQGTRLTVV.

This CDR3 is CASRIPGGGHTEAFF. CDR3 DNA: TGTGCCAGCAGAATACCAGGGGGAGGTCACACTGAAGCTTTCTTT. The V gene is TRBV6-5, the J gene TRBJ1-1, with 7 bases that match TRBD1. The ends lost 6 bases at V and 3 bases at J; junction bases unmatched: 10. Germline CDR1 is MNHEY and CDR2 is SVGAGI. This CDR3 contains 15 residues.